This entry concerns a single T cell receptor (beta chain). This specimen comes from a study of blood T cell repertoires in COVID-19. Study in general: Acute and convalescent COVID-19 specimens originated in the United States, Italy and Spain.

The method was immunoSEQ multiplex PCR; TCRdb's version includes in-frame clones alone and lacks a portion of them. The sample carries about 59,000 clones, around 73% recorded once. Germline CDR1 and CDR2: KGHSH and LQKENI. The ends lost 2 bases at V and 5 bases at J; junction bases unmatched: 7. The CDR3 is 15 amino acids. The chain couples TRBV18 to TRBJ2-3, with TRBD1 identical over 7 bases. The sequenced sample consisted of peripheral blood. This clonotype was sampled from a man at least 80 years old with acute or convalescent COVID-19. For the CDR3, the DNA is TGTGCCAGCTCACCAGGCACAGGGGCTAAAGATACGCAGTATTTT. It translates to CASSPGTGAKDTQYF.